This TCR beta chain was profiled in a study of T-cell reconstitution after alpha-beta-depleted transplantation in children. Preparing the TCRbeta library involved the use of unique molecular identifiers. TCRdb ran MiXCR on the PCR reads and lists one entry per CDR3 protein. Counted here are roughly 420,000 distinct CDR3 sequences, around 15% occurring once; the ten biggest clones make up approximately 29%. Germline CDR1 is MNHEY and CDR2 is SVGAGI. Germline trimming cut 6 bases from V and 6 bases from J; bases unmatched to any gene: 0. This CDR3 contains 12 residues. The sequence derives from a boy younger than two who had a stem cell transplant for Wiskott-Aldrich syndrome, so the T cells may come from the graft donor. Here the sequenced sample was PBMCs, mostly from graft donor cells, taken 360 days after TCRalphabeta/CD19-depleted stem cell transplant. The V and J genes are TRBV6-5 and TRBJ2-2; 8 nucleotides agree with TRBD1. The CDR3 is CASSRGPGELFF. In nucleotides, the CDR3 is TGTGCCAGCAGCAGGGGGCCCGGGGAGCTGTTTTTT.